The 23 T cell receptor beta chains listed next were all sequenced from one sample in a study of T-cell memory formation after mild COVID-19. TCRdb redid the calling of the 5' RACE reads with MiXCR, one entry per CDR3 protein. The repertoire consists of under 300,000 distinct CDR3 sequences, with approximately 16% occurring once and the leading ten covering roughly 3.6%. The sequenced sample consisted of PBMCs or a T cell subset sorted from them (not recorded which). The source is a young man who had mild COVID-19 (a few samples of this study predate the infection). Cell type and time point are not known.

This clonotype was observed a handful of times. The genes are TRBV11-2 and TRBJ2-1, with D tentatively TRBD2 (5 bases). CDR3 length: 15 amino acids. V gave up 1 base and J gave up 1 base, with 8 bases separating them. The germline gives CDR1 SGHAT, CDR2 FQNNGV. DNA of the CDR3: TGTGCCAGCAGCTTAGCTAGCTCTTCCTACAATGAGCAGTTCTTC. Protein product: CASSLASSSYNEQFF.

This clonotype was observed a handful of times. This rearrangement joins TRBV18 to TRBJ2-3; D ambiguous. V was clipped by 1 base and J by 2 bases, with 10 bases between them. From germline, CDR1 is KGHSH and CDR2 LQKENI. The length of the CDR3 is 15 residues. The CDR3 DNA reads TGTGCCAGCTCACCACGCGGAGCAAACACAGATACGCAGTATTTT. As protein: CASSPRGANTDTQYF.

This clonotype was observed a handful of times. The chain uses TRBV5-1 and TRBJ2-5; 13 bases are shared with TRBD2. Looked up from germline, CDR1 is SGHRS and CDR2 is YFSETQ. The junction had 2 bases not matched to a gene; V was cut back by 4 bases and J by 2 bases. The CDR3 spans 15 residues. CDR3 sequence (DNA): TGCGCCAGCAGCCTGGGACTAGCGGGGCAAGAGACCCAGTACTTC. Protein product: CASSLGLAGQETQYF. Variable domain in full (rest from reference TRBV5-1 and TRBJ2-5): KAGVTQTPRYLIKTRGQQVTLSCSPISGHRSVSWYQQTPGQGLQFLFEYFSETQRNKGNFPGRFSGRQFSNSRSEMNVSTLELGDSALYLCASSLGLAGQETQYFGPGTRLLVL.

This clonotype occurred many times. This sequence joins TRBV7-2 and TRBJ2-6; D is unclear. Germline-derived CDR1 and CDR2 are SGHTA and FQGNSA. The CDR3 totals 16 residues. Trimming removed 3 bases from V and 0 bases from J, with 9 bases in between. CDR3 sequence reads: CASSFWAISGANVLTF. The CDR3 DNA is TGTGCCAGCAGCTTTTGGGCCATCTCTGGGGCCAACGTCCTGACTTTC. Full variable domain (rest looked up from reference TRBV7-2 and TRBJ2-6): GAGVSQSPSNKVTEKGKDVELRCDPISGHTALYWYRQSLGQGLEFLIYFQGNSAPDKSGLPSDRFSAERTGGSVSTLTIQRTQQEDSAVYLCASSFWAISGANVLTFGAGSRLTVL.

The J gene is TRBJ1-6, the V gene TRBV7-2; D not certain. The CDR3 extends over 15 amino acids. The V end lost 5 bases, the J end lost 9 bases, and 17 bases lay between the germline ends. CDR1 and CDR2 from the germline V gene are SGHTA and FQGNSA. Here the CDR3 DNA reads TGTGCCAGCAGCCTAGGGCCAGATTTAGTTTCACCCCTCCACTTT. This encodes CASSLGPDLVSPLHF.

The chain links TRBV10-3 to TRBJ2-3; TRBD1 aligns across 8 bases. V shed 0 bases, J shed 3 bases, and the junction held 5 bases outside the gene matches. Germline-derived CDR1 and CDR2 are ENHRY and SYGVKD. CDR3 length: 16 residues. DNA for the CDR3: TGTGCCATCAGTGAGTCGTCAGGGGGCTTAACAGATACGCAGTATTTT. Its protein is CAISESSGGLTDTQYF.

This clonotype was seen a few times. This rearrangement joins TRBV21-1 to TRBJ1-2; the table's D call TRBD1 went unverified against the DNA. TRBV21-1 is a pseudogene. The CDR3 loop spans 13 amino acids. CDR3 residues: CASSKQGAYGYTF. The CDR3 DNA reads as TGTGCCAGCAGCAAACAGGGGGCTTATGGCTACACCTTC.

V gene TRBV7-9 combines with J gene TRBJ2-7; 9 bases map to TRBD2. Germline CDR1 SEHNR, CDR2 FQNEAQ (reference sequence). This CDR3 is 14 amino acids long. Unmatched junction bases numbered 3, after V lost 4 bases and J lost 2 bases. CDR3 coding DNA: TGTGCCAGCAGCTCGGCTAGCGGGACCTACGAGCAGTACTTC. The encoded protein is CASSSASGTYEQYF. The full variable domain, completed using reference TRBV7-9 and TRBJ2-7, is DTGVSQNPRHKITKRGQNVTFRCDPISEHNRLYWYRQTLGQGPEFLTYFQNEAQLEKSRLLSDRFSAERPKGSFSTLEIQRTEQGDSAMYLCASSSASGTYEQYFGPGTRLTVT.

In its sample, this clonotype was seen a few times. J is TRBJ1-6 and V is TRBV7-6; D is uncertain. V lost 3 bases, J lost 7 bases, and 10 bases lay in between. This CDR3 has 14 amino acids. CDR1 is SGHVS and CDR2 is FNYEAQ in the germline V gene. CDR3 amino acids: CASSFSQSNSPLHF. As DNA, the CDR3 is TGTGCCAGCAGCTTCAGTCAGTCCAATTCACCCCTCCACTTT. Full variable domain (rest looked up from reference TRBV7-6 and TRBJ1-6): GAGVSQSPRYKVTKRGQDVALRCDPISGHVSLYWYRQALGQGPEFLTYFNYEAQQDKSGLPNDRFSAERPEGSISTLTIQRTEQRDSAMYRCASSFSQSNSPLHFGNGTRLTVT.

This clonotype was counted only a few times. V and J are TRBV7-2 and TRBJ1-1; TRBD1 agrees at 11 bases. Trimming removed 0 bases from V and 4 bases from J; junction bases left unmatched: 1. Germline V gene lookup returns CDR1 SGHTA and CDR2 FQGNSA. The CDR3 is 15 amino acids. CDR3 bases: TGTGCCAGCAGCTTAGCAGGGACAGGGGGCACTGAAGCTTTCTTT. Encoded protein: CASSLAGTGGTEAFF.

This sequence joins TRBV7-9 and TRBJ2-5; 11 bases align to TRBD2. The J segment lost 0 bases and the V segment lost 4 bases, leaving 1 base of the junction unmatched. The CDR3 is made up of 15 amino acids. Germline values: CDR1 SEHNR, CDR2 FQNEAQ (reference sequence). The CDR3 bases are TGTGCCAGCAGCTCGGGACTAGCGGACCAAGAGACCCAGTACTTC. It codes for CASSSGLADQETQYF.

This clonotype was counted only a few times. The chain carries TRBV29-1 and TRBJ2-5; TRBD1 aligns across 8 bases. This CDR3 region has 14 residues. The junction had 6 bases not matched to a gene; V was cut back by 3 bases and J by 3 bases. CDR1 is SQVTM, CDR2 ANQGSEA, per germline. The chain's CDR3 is CSVDKTGGEETQYF. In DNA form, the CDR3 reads TGCAGCGTTGACAAAACAGGGGGTGAAGAGACCCAGTACTTC.

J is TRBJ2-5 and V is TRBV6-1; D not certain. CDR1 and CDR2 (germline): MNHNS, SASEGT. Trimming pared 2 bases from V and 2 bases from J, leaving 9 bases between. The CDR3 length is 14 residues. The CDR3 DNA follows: TGTGCCAGCAGTGAATTCGTGACACAAGAGACCCAGTACTTC. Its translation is CASSEFVTQETQYF.

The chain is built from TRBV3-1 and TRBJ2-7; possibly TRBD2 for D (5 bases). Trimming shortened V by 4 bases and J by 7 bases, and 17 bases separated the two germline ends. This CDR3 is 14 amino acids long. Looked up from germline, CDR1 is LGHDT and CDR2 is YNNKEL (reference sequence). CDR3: CASSRLRESREQYV. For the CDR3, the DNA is TGTGCCAGCAGCCGACTCCGGGAAAGTCGGGAGCAGTACGTC.

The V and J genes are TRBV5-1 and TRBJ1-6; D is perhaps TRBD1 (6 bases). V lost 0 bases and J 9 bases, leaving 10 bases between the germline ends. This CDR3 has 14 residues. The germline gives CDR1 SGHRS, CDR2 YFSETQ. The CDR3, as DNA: TGCGCCAGCAGCTTGGGACAGGAGGTTTCACCCCTCCACTTT. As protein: CASSLGQEVSPLHF.

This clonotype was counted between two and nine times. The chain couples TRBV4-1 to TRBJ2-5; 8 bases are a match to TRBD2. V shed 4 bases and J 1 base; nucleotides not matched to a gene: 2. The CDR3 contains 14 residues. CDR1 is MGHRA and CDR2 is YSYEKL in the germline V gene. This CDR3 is CASSRLAGQETQYF. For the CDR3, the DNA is TGCGCCAGCAGCCGTCTAGCGGGCCAAGAGACCCAGTACTTC.

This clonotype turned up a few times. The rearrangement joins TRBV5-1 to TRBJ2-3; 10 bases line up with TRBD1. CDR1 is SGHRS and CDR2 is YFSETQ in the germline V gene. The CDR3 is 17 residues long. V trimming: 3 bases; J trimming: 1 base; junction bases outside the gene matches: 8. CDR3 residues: CASSSLTGGAGTDTQYF. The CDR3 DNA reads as TGCGCCAGCAGCTCCCTGACAGGGGGCGCCGGCACAGATACGCAGTATTTT.

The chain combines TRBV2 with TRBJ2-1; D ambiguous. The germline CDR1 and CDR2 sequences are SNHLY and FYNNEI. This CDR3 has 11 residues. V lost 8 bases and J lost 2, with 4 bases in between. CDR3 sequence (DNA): TGTGCCAGCGGGCCCTACAATGAGCAGTTCTTC. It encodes CASGPYNEQFF.

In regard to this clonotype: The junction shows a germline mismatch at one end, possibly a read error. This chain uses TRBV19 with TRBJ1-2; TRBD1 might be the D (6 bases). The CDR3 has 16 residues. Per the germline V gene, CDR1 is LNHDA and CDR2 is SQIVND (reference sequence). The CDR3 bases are TGTGCCAGTAGTCTAGAGGGACACTTGGAAACCTATGGCTACACCTTC. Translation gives CASSLEGHLETYGYTF.

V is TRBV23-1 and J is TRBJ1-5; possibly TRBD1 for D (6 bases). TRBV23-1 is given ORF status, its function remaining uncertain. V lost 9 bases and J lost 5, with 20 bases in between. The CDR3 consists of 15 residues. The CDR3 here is CASRRTGMGDQPQHF. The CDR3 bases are TGCGCCAGTAGGAGAACAGGGATGGGCGATCAGCCCCAGCATTTT.

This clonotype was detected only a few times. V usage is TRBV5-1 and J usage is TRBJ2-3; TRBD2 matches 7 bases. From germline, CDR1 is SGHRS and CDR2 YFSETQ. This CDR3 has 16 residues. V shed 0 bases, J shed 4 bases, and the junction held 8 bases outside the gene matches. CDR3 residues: CASSLASFRGADTQYF. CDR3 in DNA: TGCGCCAGCAGCTTGGCCTCGTTTCGGGGGGCAGATACGCAGTATTTT.

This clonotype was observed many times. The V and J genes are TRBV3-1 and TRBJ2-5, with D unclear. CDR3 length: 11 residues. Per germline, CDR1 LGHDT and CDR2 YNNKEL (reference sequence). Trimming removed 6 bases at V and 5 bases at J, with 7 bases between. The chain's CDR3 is CASRLLETQYF. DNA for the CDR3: TGTGCCAGCAGACTCCTCGAGACCCAGTACTTC.

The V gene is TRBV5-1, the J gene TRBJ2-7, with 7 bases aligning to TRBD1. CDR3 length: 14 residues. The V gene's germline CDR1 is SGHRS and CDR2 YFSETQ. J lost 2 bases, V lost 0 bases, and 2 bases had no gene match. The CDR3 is CASSLARGTYEQYF. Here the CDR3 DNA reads TGCGCCAGCAGCTTGGCCAGGGGGACCTACGAGCAGTACTTC.